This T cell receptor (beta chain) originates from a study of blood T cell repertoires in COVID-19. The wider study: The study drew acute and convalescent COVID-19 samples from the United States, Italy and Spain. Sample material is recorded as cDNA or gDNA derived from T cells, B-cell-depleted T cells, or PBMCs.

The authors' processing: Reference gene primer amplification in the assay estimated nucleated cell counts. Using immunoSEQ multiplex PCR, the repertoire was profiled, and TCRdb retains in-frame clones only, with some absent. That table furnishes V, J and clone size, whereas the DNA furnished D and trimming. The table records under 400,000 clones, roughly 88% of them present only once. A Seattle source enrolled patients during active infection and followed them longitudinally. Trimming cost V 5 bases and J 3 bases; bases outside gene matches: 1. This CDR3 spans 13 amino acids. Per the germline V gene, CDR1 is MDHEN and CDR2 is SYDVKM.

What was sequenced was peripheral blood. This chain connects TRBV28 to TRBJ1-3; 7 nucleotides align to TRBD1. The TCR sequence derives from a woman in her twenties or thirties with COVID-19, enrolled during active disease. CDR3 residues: CASSQGGGNTIYF. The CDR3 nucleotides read TGTGCCAGCAGTCAGGGGGGTGGAAACACCATATATTTT.